The next 27 T cell receptor beta chains were all read from a single sample in a study of T cells in Graves' hyperthyroidism and ophthalmopathy. RNA transcripts served as the template for amplifying TCR beta CDR3 regions. First-round RT-PCR of the TCR CDR3 relied on the HTBI primer set. TCRdb re-derived calls from the multiplex PCR reads in MiXCR, one entry per CDR3 protein. Here the sample spans around 270,000 distinct CDR3 sequences, around 19% being singletons. The sample taken for sequencing was blood. The receptors originated from a man aged 50 to 59 with Graves' ophthalmopathy.

This clonotype has a count of ten or more. J is TRBJ2-7 and V is TRBV5-5; 7 positions match TRBD2. The trim removed 0 bases at V and 2 bases at J, leaving 8 bases unmatched. The germline gives CDR1 SGHKS, CDR2 YYEKEE (reference sequence). The length of the CDR3 is 16 residues. CDR3 coding DNA: TGTGCCAGCAGCTTGGGACCCGGACTAGAGACCTACGAGCAGTACTTC. It is translated as CASSLGPGLETYEQYF.

This clonotype occurred many times. The chain joins TRBV5-1 to TRBJ2-3, with D hard to call. The CDR3 loop spans 13 amino acids. With 2 bases removed from V and 4 bases from J, the gap between germline ends came to 8 bases. CDR1 and CDR2 from the germline V gene are SGHRS and YFSETQ. DNA for the CDR3: TGCGCCAGCAGCTTCACAGTCGCAGATACGCAGTATTTT. Encoded protein: CASSFTVADTQYF.

This clonotype was seen ten or more times. This sequence joins TRBV6-2 or TRBV6-3 and TRBJ2-7; 7 bases align to TRBD2. Germline-derived CDR1 and CDR2 are MNHEY and SVGEGT. J gave up 6 bases and V 6 bases, and 2 bases lay outside the gene matches. This CDR3 has 11 amino acids. CDR3 region: CASSSGTEQYF. The DNA of the CDR3 is TGTGCCAGCAGCAGCGGGACCGAGCAGTACTTC.

This clonotype was seen at least ten times. The rearrangement links TRBV6-1 to TRBJ1-5; D is possibly TRBD1 (6 bases). V was clipped by 5 bases and J by 0 bases, with 14 bases between them. CDR1 is MNHNS, CDR2 SASEGT, per germline. There are 16 residues in the CDR3. The CDR3 nucleotides read TGTGCCAGCAGTTCCTACAGGGAGGTTAGCAATCAGCCCCAGCATTTT. This sequence encodes CASSSYREVSNQPQHF.

This clonotype was detected ten times or more. V gene TRBV28 combines with J gene TRBJ2-7, with 7 bases aligning to TRBD2. Germline V gene data show CDR1 as MDHEN and CDR2 as SYDVKM. With V trimmed by 7 bases and J by 0 bases, 6 bases remained unmatched. CDR3 length: 14 residues. The CDR3 DNA is TGTGCCAGCAAGGACGGCGGGAGCTCCTACGAGCAGTACTTC. Translation gives CASKDGGSSYEQYF.

This clonotype was recorded at least ten times. The chain combines TRBV11-3 with TRBJ2-1; no definite D call. The V end was cut by 5 bases, the J end by 6 bases, with 11 bases between. There are 13 residues in the CDR3. Germline V CDR1 and CDR2: SGHNT, YENEEA. For the CDR3, the DNA is TGTGCCAGCAGCCCCGGAAGCGCCAATGAGCAGTTCTTC. Protein: CASSPGSANEQFF. Together with reference TRBV11-3 and TRBJ2-1, the CDR3 gives the full variable domain: EAGVVQSPRYKIIEKKQPVAFWCNPISGHNTLYWYLQNLGQGPELLIRYENEEAVDDSQLPKDRFSAERLKGVDSTLKIQPAELGDSAVYLCASSPGSANEQFFGPGTRLTVL.

A few counts support this clonotype. The rearrangement links TRBV3-1 to TRBJ2-3; no clear D gene. Germline V lookup: CDR1 LGHDT, CDR2 YNNKEL (reference sequence). The V end was cut by 4 bases, the J end by 4 bases, with 12 bases between. The CDR3 contains 14 residues. CDR3 DNA sequence: TGTGCCAGCAGCCTAACGTTTAGTTCAGATACGCAGTATTTT. This encodes CASSLTFSSDTQYF.

This rearrangement joins TRBV28 to TRBJ1-1, with D hard to call. The CDR3 covers 13 residues. Trimming removed 11 bases at V and 3 bases at J, with 16 bases between. The germline V gene encodes CDR1 MDHEN and CDR2 SYDVKM. The CDR3 DNA follows: TGTGCCGGCCGAGGCCGAGGGTACACTGAAGCTTTCTTT. It encodes CAGRGRGYTEAFF.

This clonotype was seen a few times. This chain uses TRBV12-3 or TRBV12-4 with TRBJ2-7; perhaps TRBD1 as D (6 bases). V lost 0 bases, J lost 2 bases, and 8 bases lay in between. CDR3 size: 14 residues. CDR3 in amino acids: CASSLARTAYEQYF. As DNA, the CDR3 is TGTGCCAGCAGTTTAGCTAGGACAGCCTACGAGCAGTACTTC.

This clonotype occurred once. The CDR3 bases are TGCAGTGCTAGCACGTCCGGATCTAGCAATCAGCCCCAGCATTTT. It encodes CSASTSGSSNQPQHF. V is TRBV20-1 and J is TRBJ1-5; D is unresolved. The V end was cut by 3 bases, the J end by 0 bases, with 12 bases between. Germline V gives CDR1 DFQATT, CDR2 SNEGSKA (reference sequence). The CDR3 loop spans 15 amino acids.

This clonotype was seen at least ten times. The rearrangement links TRBV7-9 to TRBJ1-5; TRBD1 might be the D (5 bases). This CDR3 contains 14 residues. Germline V gene sequence: CDR1 SEHNR, CDR2 FQNEAQ (reference sequence). Deletions cut 3 bases from V and 7 bases from J, with 13 bases between. The DNA for the CDR3 is TGTGCCAGCAGCTTGCAGGGAGACGGGCAGCCCCAGCATTTT. It specifies CASSLQGDGQPQHF.

In this sample, this clonotype turned up many times. The V call is TRBV7-8, the J call TRBJ2-7, with D possibly matching TRBD1 (8 bases). The ends were cut back, 5 bases at V and 4 bases at J, with 15 bases in the middle. CDR3 length: 14 amino acids. Germline CDR1 is SGHVS and CDR2 is FQNEAQ. This CDR3 reads CASSTGGGTYEQYF. For the CDR3, the DNA is TGTGCCAGCAGCACAGGGGGGGGCACTTACGAGCAGTACTTC. Based on the CDR3 plus reference TRBV7-8 and TRBJ2-7, the full variable domain is GAGVSQSPRYKVAKRGQDVALRCDPISGHVSLFWYQQALGQGPEFLTYFQNEAQLDKSGLPSDRFFAERPEGSVSTLKIQRTQQEDSAVYLCASSTGGGTYEQYFGPGTRLTVT.

Many counts were recorded for this clonotype. The rearrangement links TRBV6-6 to TRBJ2-7; maybe TRBD2 (6 bases). CDR1 and CDR2 (germline): MNHNY, SVGAGI (reference sequence). CDR3 length equals 16 residues. Trimming removed 0 bases at V and 2 bases at J, with 14 bases between. CDR3 nucleotide sequence: TGTGCCAGCAGTTACTCGATTGGGGGGAATACCTACGAGCAGTACTTC. This codes for CASSYSIGGNTYEQYF.

V and J are TRBV5-1 and TRBJ2-5; TRBD2 agrees at 9 bases. The CDR3 has 16 residues. Germline V gives CDR1 SGHRS, CDR2 YFSETQ. V trimming: 5 bases; J trimming: 5 bases; junction bases outside the gene matches: 13. CDR3 region: CASSTGLAGRVETQYF. The CDR3 DNA reads as TGCGCCAGCAGTACGGGACTAGCTGGACGCGTGGAGACCCAGTACTTC.

There are a few counts of this clonotype. The chain joins TRBV14 to TRBJ2-7, with D perhaps TRBD1 (6 bases). Trimming took off 1 base at V and 7 bases at J, with 20 bases between the two ends. Germline V gene sequence: CDR1 SGHDN, CDR2 FVKESK. The CDR3 loop spans 16 amino acids. CDR3 sequence reads: CASSQAALDSRGEQYF. CDR3 nucleotides: TGTGCCAGCAGCCAAGCGGCCCTGGACAGCCGTGGGGAGCAGTACTTC.

This clonotype was observed a handful of times. The chain couples TRBV9 to TRBJ2-6; tentative D call: TRBD1 (6 bases). Trimming stripped 0 bases from V and 3 bases from J, with 10 bases between. Germline V gives CDR1 SGDLS, CDR2 YYNGEE. The CDR3 totals 16 residues. The CDR3 DNA sequence: TGTGCCAGCAGCGTAGCAGGGGAGTATGGGGCCAACGTCCTGACTTTC. Translation: CASSVAGEYGANVLTF. The whole variable domain, filled in from reference TRBV9 and TRBJ2-6, reads DSGVTQTPKHLITATGQRVTLRCSPRSGDLSVYWYQQSLDQGLQFLIQYYNGEERAKGNILERFSAQQFPDLHSELNLSSLELGDSALYFCASSVAGEYGANVLTFGAGSRLTVL.

This clonotype was found a few times. This chain connects TRBV5-1 to TRBJ1-2, with 7 bases fitting TRBD1. V shed 0 bases, J shed 7 bases, and the junction held 6 bases outside the gene matches. CDR3 length: 14 amino acids. Germline loops: CDR1 SGHRS, CDR2 YFSETQ. CDR3 region: CASSLEGTVTGYTF. DNA of the CDR3: TGCGCCAGCAGCTTGGAAGGGACAGTCACTGGCTACACCTTC.

This clonotype was recorded at least ten times. The chain employs TRBV7-3 and TRBJ2-1; TRBD1 matches at 9 bases. The V and J ends lost 5 bases and 2 bases, in that order; junction bases with no gene match: 4. Germline CDR1 and CDR2: SGHTA and FQGTGA. This CDR3 comprises 15 residues. The CDR3 loop is CASSPRDRAYNEQFF. The CDR3, as DNA: TGTGCCAGCAGCCCCCGGGACAGGGCCTACAATGAGCAGTTCTTC.

The chain recombines TRBV2 with TRBJ2-3; perhaps D is TRBD1 or TRBD2 (6 bases each). The germline V gene has CDR1 SNHLY and CDR2 FYNNEI. The CDR3 is made up of 16 amino acids. Trimming left V 10 bases short and J 1 base short, with 21 bases between. The CDR3 region has the DNA TGTGCCATTCGTGAAGGGGGTAGCGGACGCACAGATACGCAGTATTTT. Its protein product is CAIREGGSGRTDTQYF.

This clonotype was recorded at least ten times. The rearrangement uses TRBV20-1 and TRBJ2-2; 10 bases fit TRBD1. Germline V gene sequence: CDR1 DFQATT, CDR2 SNEGSKA (reference sequence). V trimming: 6 bases; J trimming: 6 bases; junction bases outside the gene matches: 7. The CDR3 loop spans 14 amino acids. CDR3 in DNA: TGCAGTGCAGAGGGGACAGGGGTTGCCGGGGAGCTGTTTTTT. Its protein is CSAEGTGVAGELFF.

This clonotype has at least ten counts. The gene calls are TRBV2 and TRBJ2-1; the D gene is possibly TRBD2 (5 bases). Germline assignment: CDR1 SNHLY and CDR2 FYNNEI. The CDR3 extends over 16 amino acids. The ends were cut back, 5 bases at V and 5 bases at J, with 19 bases in the middle. CDR3 in amino acids: CASSPTRNPLHNEQFF. CDR3 nucleotide sequence: TGTGCCAGCAGTCCAACTAGAAACCCTCTTCACAATGAGCAGTTCTTC.

This clonotype was counted between two and nine times. This chain connects TRBV20-1 to TRBJ2-5, with 9 bases fitting TRBD1. There are 14 residues in the CDR3. Germline CDR1 and CDR2: DFQATT and SNEGSKA (reference sequence). J lost 5 bases, V lost 6 bases, and 10 bases had no gene match. The CDR3 bases are TGCAGTGCAAAGGGACAGGGTGGTCGGGAGACCCAGTACTTC. This translates into CSAKGQGGRETQYF.

This clonotype was counted only a few times. The rearrangement joins TRBV4-2 to TRBJ2-5; 8 bases match TRBD2. Germline values: CDR1 LGHNA, CDR2 YNFKEQ. Trimming took 1 base from V and 5 from J; bases not matched to a gene: 3. The length of the CDR3 is 14 residues. CDR3 region: CASSQGTSTETQYF. For the CDR3, the DNA is TGTGCCAGCAGCCAAGGGACTAGCACGGAGACCCAGTACTTC.

There are a few counts of this clonotype. The V gene is TRBV6-1, the J gene TRBJ2-7, with D tentatively TRBD1 (5 bases). Germline CDR1 is MNHNS and CDR2 is SASEGT. Between the trimmed V and J ends, which lost 6 bases and 6 bases, there was a span of 12 bases. This CDR3 region has 12 residues. As DNA, the CDR3 is TGTGCCAGCAGGTTCAGGGAAGGCGAGCAGTACTTC. Residues: CASRFREGEQYF.

Concerning this clonotype itself: Since a much larger clone is just one base distant, this may be a read error. J is TRBJ2-1 and V is TRBV28; 9 bases match TRBD2. Germline CDR1 MDHEN, CDR2 SYDVKM. This CDR3 has 16 residues. The CDR3 here is CTSSPSGTSSYNEQFF. CDR3 in DNA: TGTACCAGCAGCCCTAGCGGGACCAGCTCCTACAATGAGCAGTTCTTC.

The chain is built from TRBV7-2 and TRBJ1-3; no definite D call. Trimming took 3 bases from V and 0 from J, leaving 12 bases between them. The CDR3 loop spans 16 amino acids. Germline V gives CDR1 SGHTA, CDR2 FQGNSA. CDR3 sequence (DNA): TGTGCCAGCAGCTTGTCAAGGGTGACCTCTGGAAACACCATATATTTT. Translation: CASSLSRVTSGNTIYF.

In its sample, this clonotype was seen a few times. V and J are TRBV30 and TRBJ2-1; TRBD2 agrees at 9 bases. The J segment lost 9 bases and the V segment lost 7 bases, leaving 10 bases of the junction unmatched. Germline CDR1 is GTSNPN and CDR2 is SVGIG (reference sequence). The CDR3 has 13 residues. CDR3 residues: CAFSGSLLGEQFF. Here the CDR3 DNA reads TGTGCCTTTAGCGGGAGCCTCCTCGGTGAGCAGTTCTTC.